Each of the 31 T cell receptor beta chains below was sequenced from the same sample in a study of OX40 agonist ivuxolimab in advanced cancers. Sequencing was performed with immunoSEQ multiplex PCR; in TCRdb, only in-frame clones are kept and a portion is missing. The data hold 65,000 or so clones, with more than 80% observed a single time. The sequences come from CD4+ or CD8+ T cells sorted from blood, collected in a trial of the OX40 agonist ivuxolimab. The source is an adult with an advanced solid tumor such as melanoma, head and neck, liver or kidney cancer.

The chain has TRBV29-1 and TRBJ1-1; D possibly corresponds to TRBD1 (5 bases). V lost 4 bases and J lost 10, with 19 bases in between. Germline CDR1 SQVTM, CDR2 ANQGSEA. The CDR3 extends over 13 amino acids. CDR3 coding DNA: TGCAGCGTTGTATCCCCAGTAGTCGGGGGAGCTTTCTTT. Translated: CSVVSPVVGGAFF. The whole variable domain, remainder taken from reference TRBV29-1 and TRBJ1-1, is SAVISQKPSRDICQRGTSLTIQCQVDSQVTMMFWYRQQPGQSLTLIATANQGSEATYESGFVIDKFPISRPNLTFSTLTVSNMSPEDSSIYLCSVVSPVVGGAFFGQGTRLTVV.

V and J are TRBV5-1 and TRBJ1-4; D is unclear. V dropped 0 bases and J dropped 7 bases, with 7 bases sitting between them. The CDR3 sequence is 13 residues long. Germline CDR1 SGHRS, CDR2 YFSETQ. CDR3 DNA sequence: TGCGCCAGCAGCTTGGCCTCCGGTGAAAAACTGTTTTTT. The encoded protein is CASSLASGEKLFF. Variable domain in full (rest from reference TRBV5-1 and TRBJ1-4): KAGVTQTPRYLIKTRGQQVTLSCSPISGHRSVSWYQQTPGQGLQFLFEYFSETQRNKGNFPGRFSGRQFSNSRSEMNVSTLELGDSALYLCASSLASGEKLFFGSGTQLSVL.

The chain employs TRBV7-3 and TRBJ1-2, with 8 bases fitting TRBD1. CDR3 length: 14 residues. Germline V gene data show CDR1 as SGHTA and CDR2 as FQGTGA. The trim removed 5 bases at V and 3 bases at J, leaving 5 bases unmatched. The CDR3 nucleotides are TGTGCCAGCAGCGAGGAGGGACAGGACTATGGCTACACCTTC. Its translation: CASSEEGQDYGYTF.

The chain has TRBV2 and TRBJ2-7; D is ambiguous. The V end lost 4 bases, the J end lost 3 bases, and 7 bases lay between the germline ends. The germline V gene encodes CDR1 SNHLY and CDR2 FYNNEI. The CDR3 contains 12 residues. CDR3 residues: CASSGLRYEQYF. The CDR3 region has the DNA TGTGCCAGCAGTGGCCTCCGCTACGAGCAGTACTTC.

This sequence joins TRBV7-5 and TRBJ2-7. TRBV7-5 is classified as a pseudogene. There are 14 residues in the CDR3. The CDR3 loop reads CARSLIADLYEQYF. Written as DNA, the CDR3 is TGTGCCAGAAGCTTAATTGCGGACCTCTACGAGCAGTACTTC.

V usage is TRBV7-2 and J usage is TRBJ1-2; 7 nucleotides align to TRBD1. CDR1 and CDR2 (germline): SGHTA, FQGNSA. The CDR3 totals 16 residues. Losses at the gene ends were 7 bases for V and 5 bases for J; bases not matched to a gene: 16. In nucleotides, the CDR3 is TGTGCCAGCAATGCGGGGACAGCGGTAGGGGGATATGGCTACACCTTC. This encodes CASNAGTAVGGYGYTF.

The chain carries TRBV28 and TRBJ1-3, with a weak D call TRBD1 (6 bases). Trimming stripped 1 base from V and 0 bases from J, with 13 bases between. The germline V gene encodes CDR1 MDHEN and CDR2 SYDVKM. The CDR3 has 17 residues. The CDR3 DNA reads TGTGCCAGCAGTTTATTCCTCCACAGGGTCTCTGGAAACACCATATATTTT. Encoded protein: CASSLFLHRVSGNTIYF.

This clone was seen only a few times. This chain uses TRBV7-2 with TRBJ1-1; a possible D gene is TRBD1 (6 bases). With 5 bases removed from V and 4 bases from J, the gap between germline ends came to 20 bases. The length of the CDR3 is 16 residues. Germline-derived CDR1 and CDR2 are SGHTA and FQGNSA. The CDR3 region is CASSPGRGVEGTEAFF. The CDR3 nucleotides read TGTGCCAGCAGCCCTGGCAGGGGAGTAGAGGGCACTGAAGCTTTCTTT.

The chain employs TRBV6-1 and TRBJ2-7; D call uncertain. Germline assignment: CDR1 MNHNS and CDR2 SASEGT. The CDR3 sequence is 11 residues long. With 5 bases removed from V and 4 bases from J, the gap between germline ends came to 6 bases. The CDR3 nucleotides are TGTGCCAGCAGTCCGAATTACGAGCAGTACTTC. Its translation is CASSPNYEQYF.

This chain connects TRBV7-9 to TRBJ2-1; D is unresolved. This CDR3 has 13 residues. V lost 3 bases and J 4 bases, leaving 7 bases between the germline ends. In germline, CDR1 is SEHNR, CDR2 FQNEAQ (reference sequence). DNA for the CDR3: TGTGCCAGCAGCTTGGGCGAATACAATGAGCAGTTCTTC. Encoded protein: CASSLGEYNEQFF.

V usage is TRBV7-8 and J usage is TRBJ2-1, with 8 bases aligning to TRBD2. Per the germline V gene, CDR1 is SGHVS and CDR2 is FQNEAQ. After removal of 1 base from V and 4 bases from J, the junction contained 12 bases not matched to a gene. CDR3 length: 18 residues. Written as DNA, the CDR3 is TGTGCCAGCAGCTTAGAATTCGGGGGGGCCGATATGTACAATGAGCAGTTCTTC. Translation gives CASSLEFGGADMYNEQFF.

This chain links TRBV6-5 with TRBJ2-5; D uncertain. The CDR3 contains 14 residues. The V gene lost 2 bases and the J gene lost 0 bases, with 7 bases spanning the gap. Germline CDR1 is MNHEY and CDR2 is SVGAGI. The DNA for the CDR3 is TGTGCCAGCAGTTACACGACATACCAAGAGACCCAGTACTTC. This sequence encodes CASSYTTYQETQYF.

The chain carries TRBV5-1 and TRBJ1-3; the match to TRBD1 covers 9 bases. V lost 3 bases, J lost 2 bases, and 3 bases stayed unmatched. The CDR3 runs 15 residues. CDR1 is SGHRS and CDR2 is YFSETQ in the germline V gene. For the CDR3, the DNA is TGCGCCAGCAGCTCGGGACAGGGCGCTGGAAACACCATATATTTT. Protein sequence: CASSSGQGAGNTIYF.

This clone was seen only once. V and J are TRBV19 and TRBJ2-3; 8 bases are shared with TRBD2. This CDR3 spans 15 amino acids. Germline CDR1 is LNHDA and CDR2 is SQIVND (reference sequence). The V segment lost 4 bases and the J segment 2 bases; nucleotides outside the gene matches: 5. The DNA of the CDR3 is TGTGCCAGTAGTACGGGAGGGGGGCTCACAGATACGCAGTATTTT. Protein: CASSTGGGLTDTQYF.

The chain recombines TRBV19 with TRBJ2-2; D gene uncertain. This CDR3 is 12 amino acids long. Germline lookup yields CDR1 LNHDA and CDR2 SQIVND (reference sequence). V shed 10 bases and J shed 2 bases, with 8 bases lying between them. CDR3 region: CATLYNTGELFF. For the CDR3, the DNA is TGTGCCACCCTATACAACACCGGGGAGCTGTTTTTT.

The gene calls are TRBV6-5 and TRBJ1-5, with 7 bases aligning to TRBD1. Germline CDR1 is MNHEY and CDR2 is SVGAGI. After removal of 3 bases from V and 4 bases from J, the junction contained 6 bases not matched to a gene. The CDR3 totals 15 residues. The chain's CDR3 is CASSYSQGGNQPQHF. DNA for the CDR3: TGTGCCAGCAGTTATTCCCAGGGGGGGAATCAGCCCCAGCATTTT.

The J gene is TRBJ2-3, the V gene TRBV2, with D uncertain. CDR3 length equals 12 residues. V lost 2 bases and J lost 3, with 3 bases in between. Germline V gene data show CDR1 as SNHLY and CDR2 as FYNNEI. The CDR3 DNA is TGTGCCAGCAGTGAACAGACAGATACGCAGTATTTT. Amino acid sequence: CASSEQTDTQYF.

The gene calls are TRBV6-6 and TRBJ2-2, with D perhaps TRBD1 or TRBD2 (5 bases each). Germline V gene sequence: CDR1 MNHNY, CDR2 SVGAGI (reference sequence). V dropped 5 bases and J dropped 4 bases, with 8 bases sitting between them. The CDR3 runs to 13 residues. CDR3 protein: CASSRDLTGELFF. The CDR3 DNA is TGTGCCAGCAGTCGGGACCTCACCGGGGAGCTGTTTTTT.

This rearrangement joins TRBV6-1 to TRBJ2-1, with 10 positions matching TRBD2. This CDR3 is 16 amino acids long. The germline CDR1 and CDR2 sequences are MNHNS and SASEGT. J lost 10 bases, V lost 4 bases, and 13 bases had no gene match. The CDR3 spells CASSGRTSGVLGEQFF. CDR3 bases: TGTGCCAGCAGTGGGAGAACTAGCGGGGTGTTAGGGGAGCAGTTCTTC.

J is TRBJ1-6 and V is TRBV28; TRBD1 is a possible D gene (5 bases). Between the trimmed V and J ends, which lost 4 bases and 11 bases, there was a span of 18 bases. This CDR3 is built from 15 residues. The germline V gene encodes CDR1 MDHEN and CDR2 SYDVKM. CDR3 region: CASSSPGVPTTPLHF. CDR3 nucleotides: TGTGCCAGCAGTTCCCCGGGGGTGCCGACGACACCCCTCCACTTT.

This sequence joins TRBV5-1 and TRBJ2-2, with D hard to call. Germline values: CDR1 SGHRS, CDR2 YFSETQ. The V gene lost 1 base and the J gene lost 1 base, with 11 bases spanning the gap. The CDR3 runs to 16 residues. This chain's CDR3 is CASSLRTGMNTGELFF. CDR3 coding DNA: TGCGCCAGCAGCTTGAGAACCGGAATGAACACCGGGGAGCTGTTTTTT.

The chain links TRBV6-6 to TRBJ2-7, with D uncertain. CDR3 length: 14 amino acids. Germline-derived CDR1 and CDR2 are MNHNY and SVGAGI (reference sequence). Trimming cost V 0 bases and J 1 base, with 7 bases left between them. The DNA for the CDR3 is TGTGCCAGCAGTTACTCGAGGCAGTCCTACGAGCAGTACTTC. It yields the protein CASSYSRQSYEQYF.

J is TRBJ2-3 and V is TRBV9; unclear D gene. CDR3 size: 13 residues. Germline V gene data show CDR1 as SGDLS and CDR2 as YYNGEE. V was shortened by 4 bases and J by 3 bases, with 9 bases between the two germline ends. Written as DNA, the CDR3 is TGTGCCAGCAGCACGACCCCAACAGATACGCAGTATTTT. Its translation: CASSTTPTDTQYF.

This sequence joins TRBV7-2 and TRBJ2-5; D gene ambiguous. The ends were cut back, 2 bases at V and 1 base at J, with 8 bases in the middle. In germline, CDR1 is SGHTA, CDR2 FQGNSA. The CDR3 is 14 residues long. The CDR3 sequence is CASSLNGFQETQYF. In DNA, the CDR3 is TGTGCCAGCAGCTTAAACGGGTTCCAAGAGACCCAGTACTTC. Supplemented by reference TRBV7-2 and TRBJ2-5, the full variable domain reads GAGVSQSPSNKVTEKGKDVELRCDPISGHTALYWYRQSLGQGLEFLIYFQGNSAPDKSGLPSDRFSAERTGGSVSTLTIQRTQQEDSAVYLCASSLNGFQETQYFGPGTRLLVL.

The genes are TRBV30 and TRBJ1-2, with no clear D. CDR3 length equals 11 residues. The germline CDR1 and CDR2 sequences are GTSNPN and SVGIG (reference sequence). Trimming shortened V by 2 bases and J by 5 bases, and 6 bases separated the two germline ends. DNA for the CDR3: TGTGCCTGGAGTTTCTGGTATGGCTACACCTTC. This codes for CAWSFWYGYTF.

In its sample, this clone was seen once. The chain links TRBV30 to TRBJ2-3, with D perhaps matching TRBD1 or TRBD2 (5 bases each). CDR3 size: 14 residues. Trimming pared 0 bases from V and 1 base from J, leaving 8 bases between. Germline loops: CDR1 GTSNPN, CDR2 SVGIG (reference sequence). CDR3: CAWSVLGGTDTQYF. CDR3 nucleotides: TGTGCCTGGAGTGTACTGGGGGGCACAGATACGCAGTATTTT.

The CDR3 DNA sequence: TGTGCCAGCAGCCGGGATTTCTACACCGGGGAGCTGTTTTTT. Translating gives CASSRDFYTGELFF. The rearrangement uses TRBV4-2 and TRBJ2-2; D remains ambiguous. Trimming removed 4 bases from V and 3 bases from J, with 9 bases in between. Germline-derived CDR1 and CDR2 are LGHNA and YNFKEQ. CDR3 length: 14 residues.

V and J are TRBV28 and TRBJ1-1, with D hard to call. This CDR3 is 13 amino acids long. The germline V and J ends were trimmed by 6 bases and 11 bases, with 19 bases remaining between them. Per the germline V gene, CDR1 is MDHEN and CDR2 is SYDVKM. The CDR3: CASSPGSPYLAFF. CDR3 bases: TGTGCCAGCAGCCCCGGGTCCCCCTATTTGGCTTTCTTT.

This clone has only a few counts. This rearrangement joins TRBV27 to TRBJ1-1; perhaps TRBD1 as D (5 bases). The germline V and J ends were trimmed by 6 bases and 4 bases, with 9 bases remaining between them. CDR3 length: 12 amino acids. Germline V gives CDR1 MNHEY, CDR2 SMNVEV (reference sequence). The CDR3 spells CASRSGFTEAFF. CDR3 nucleotides: TGTGCCAGCAGATCAGGGTTCACTGAAGCTTTCTTT.

This chain joins TRBV28 and TRBJ1-2, with TRBD1 matching over 7 bases. The germline gives CDR1 MDHEN, CDR2 SYDVKM. This CDR3 has 13 residues. V lost 2 bases to trimming and J lost 8 bases; unmatched junction nucleotides: 5. Here the CDR3 reads CASSLRQGWGYTF. CDR3 coding DNA: TGTGCCAGCAGTTTAAGACAGGGTTGGGGCTACACCTTC.

This clone was found a few times. CDR3 bases: TGCGCCAGCAGCCCCCATCGACAGGGGTTGAGCAATCAGCCCCAGCATTTT. Translation: CASSPHRQGLSNQPQHF. This rearrangement joins TRBV4-1 to TRBJ1-5; 8 nucleotides line up with TRBD1. The ends lost 4 bases at V and 1 base at J; junction bases unmatched: 9. Germline-derived CDR1 and CDR2 are MGHRA and YSYEKL. This CDR3 is built from 17 residues.